Shown below are 11 T cell receptor beta chains from a single sample sequenced in a study of Siglec-9 on CD8 T cells in melanoma (dated by TCRdb to about 2019). Library generation was performed with the immunoSEQ multiplex PCR assay. TCRdb retrieved this table from immuneACCESS and kept in-frame rearrangements only. Not all clones are present; in checked studies, unresolved V genes account for under half, and no reason is known for the remainder. The sample includes some 39,000 clones, with 80% to 85% observed a single time. Over 1.5% of the sample lies in the top ten. The sequencing sample was made of Siglec-9- CD8+ T cells sorted from blood. Sample cell subset or site, as interpreted from the label and publication: CD8 T cells lacking Siglec-9. The receptor set was obtained from a human donor in good health.

This clone was seen a few times. The chain recombines TRBV9 with TRBJ2-5; 9 bases fit TRBD1. The CDR3 sequence is 16 residues long. CDR1 and CDR2 from the germline V gene are SGDLS and YYNGEE. V lost 4 bases and J lost 5; bases outside the gene matches: 12. For the CDR3, the DNA is TGTGCCAGCAGCACGGGACAGGGAGGAATTGGGGAGACCCAGTACTTC. Protein: CASSTGQGGIGETQYF.

The chain links TRBV30 to TRBJ2-7; D is ambiguous. The V gene's germline CDR1 is GTSNPN and CDR2 SVGIG (reference sequence). The CDR3 consists of 12 residues. V lost 1 base to trimming and J lost 3 bases, with 7 bases between them. The CDR3 DNA sequence: TGTGCCTGGAGTGAACAGTTCTACGAGCAGTACTTC. Protein: CAWSEQFYEQYF.

The count of this clone is one. The chain uses TRBV30 and TRBJ1-1, with a tentative D call TRBD1 (6 bases). Trimming removed 1 base at V and 3 bases at J, with 15 bases between. CDR3 size: 15 residues. Looked up from germline, CDR1 is GTSNPN and CDR2 is SVGIG (reference sequence). The CDR3 sequence: CAWSGGRGADTEAFF. CDR3 in DNA: TGTGCCTGGAGTGGGGGTCGGGGGGCGGACACTGAAGCTTTCTTT.

This clone was seen more than once but under ten times. This chain uses TRBV27 with TRBJ2-7, with D perhaps matching TRBD1 (5 bases). This CDR3 contains 14 residues. Germline-derived CDR1 and CDR2 are MNHEY and SMNVEV (reference sequence). V lost 2 bases, J lost 2 bases, and 10 bases lay in between. CDR3 region: CASSLRTPAYEQYF. CDR3 bases: TGTGCCAGCAGTTTAAGGACACCAGCCTACGAGCAGTACTTC.

The chain links TRBV28 to TRBJ1-3; 9 bases fit TRBD1. Germline values: CDR1 MDHEN, CDR2 SYDVKM. V lost 6 bases to trimming and J lost 4 bases; unmatched junction nucleotides: 10. The CDR3 consists of 16 residues. This CDR3 is CASSSAGTGMGNTIYF. CDR3 nucleotide sequence: TGTGCCAGCAGCTCTGCGGGGACAGGGATGGGAAACACCATATATTTT.

This clone was found once. V usage is TRBV11-3 and J usage is TRBJ2-5; no clear D gene. Germline CDR1 and CDR2: SGHNT and YENEEA. The CDR3 extends over 13 amino acids. V shed 5 bases and J shed 4 bases, with 11 bases lying between them. CDR3 in DNA: TGTGCCAGCAGCCCTAAGATGTTAGAGACCCAGTACTTC. This encodes CASSPKMLETQYF.

This CDR3 is CASSETGRWANYGYTF. In DNA form, the CDR3 reads TGCGCCAGCAGTGAGACAGGGAGATGGGCTAACTATGGCTACACCTTC. V and J are TRBV10-1 and TRBJ1-2; D may be TRBD1 (6 bases). Per germline, CDR1 WNHNN and CDR2 SYGVQD (reference sequence). This CDR3 is 16 amino acids long. V gave up 2 bases and J gave up 0 bases, with 13 bases separating them.

This chain connects TRBV9 to TRBJ1-4; possible D gene TRBD1, 5 bases. The CDR3 totals 14 residues. Trimming shortened V by 3 bases and J by 5 bases, and 11 bases separated the two germline ends. Germline V gene sequence: CDR1 SGDLS, CDR2 YYNGEE. DNA for the CDR3: TGTGCCAGCAGCGAAGGGACTGAGAATGAAAAACTGTTTTTT. Its translation: CASSEGTENEKLFF.

The chain carries TRBV5-1 and TRBJ2-2, with TRBD2 matching over 8 bases. The CDR3 loop spans 14 amino acids. Germline CDR1 SGHRS, CDR2 YFSETQ. V trimming: 5 bases; J trimming: 6 bases; junction bases outside the gene matches: 6. Here the CDR3 DNA reads TGCGCCAGCAGACGGGGGACTAGGGCCGGGGAGCTGTTTTTT. This gives the protein CASRRGTRAGELFF.

The table lists this clone with a few counts. CDR3 amino acids: CASTPRGGFYNEQFF. CDR3 nucleotide sequence: TGCGCCAGCACCCCGAGGGGGGGATTCTACAATGAGCAGTTCTTC. The chain is built from TRBV4-1 and TRBJ2-1, with a tentative D call TRBD2 (7 bases). V was pared by 7 bases and J by 3 bases, with 16 bases between. The CDR3 extends over 15 amino acids. The germline V gene has CDR1 MGHRA and CDR2 YSYEKL.

The CDR3, as DNA: TGCAGCGTTGTAGGGCATGGCTACACCTTC. This translates into CSVVGHGYTF. The rearrangement links TRBV29-1 to TRBJ1-2; no clear D gene. V lost 4 bases and J lost 6, with 6 bases in between. CDR3 size: 10 residues. Germline values: CDR1 SQVTM, CDR2 ANQGSEA.